Below, 17 T cell receptor beta chains from the same sample are listed, as sequenced in a study of blood T cell repertoires in COVID-19. The data were produced by immunoSEQ multiplex PCR, yet TCRdb's version contains in-frame clones alone and is incomplete. The table lists around 110,000 clones, roughly 88% of them singletons. Specimen: peripheral blood. These receptors all stem from a woman between 65 and 79 years old with acute or convalescent COVID-19.

Only one count was recorded for this clone. The rearrangement links TRBV3-1 (or the pseudogene TRBV3-2) to TRBJ1-1, with D possibly matching TRBD1 (5 bases). V was trimmed by 3 bases and J by 12 bases, leaving 17 bases between them. CDR1 and CDR2 from the germline V gene are LGHDT and YNNKEL (reference sequence). The CDR3 has 13 amino acids. CDR3 coding DNA: TGTGCCAGCAGCCAGCCATCGGGGGGAGGACCTTTCTTT. Residues: CASSQPSGGGPFF.

This chain links TRBV7-8 with TRBJ2-7, with a weak D call TRBD1 (5 bases). The V end lost 5 bases, the J end lost 1 base, and 9 bases lay between the germline ends. The CDR3 has 13 residues. Germline V gene data show CDR1 as SGHVS and CDR2 as FQNEAQ. The CDR3 reads CASSEQGSYEQYF. For the CDR3, the DNA is TGTGCCAGCAGCGAGCAGGGATCCTACGAGCAGTACTTC.

This chain connects TRBV19 to TRBJ2-1, with 7 bases that match TRBD2. This CDR3 spans 18 amino acids. V dropped 6 bases and J dropped 0; count of bases not matched to a gene: 14. Germline lookup yields CDR1 LNHDA and CDR2 SQIVND (reference sequence). CDR3 DNA: TGTGCCAGTAGCCACCGCAAACTAGCGCCAAGCTCCTACAATGAGCAGTTCTTC. It yields the protein CASSHRKLAPSSYNEQFF.

CDR3 region: CASSQQGGTGQPQHF. Here the CDR3 DNA reads TGTGCCAGCAGCCAACAGGGTGGGACAGGTCAGCCCCAGCATTTT. This chain joins TRBV3-1 (or the pseudogene TRBV3-2) and TRBJ1-5, with 8 bases that match TRBD1. Trimming took 2 bases from V and 6 from J; bases not matched to a gene: 6. From germline, CDR1 is LGHDT and CDR2 YNNKEL (reference sequence). The CDR3 loop spans 15 amino acids.

This chain uses TRBV5-4 with TRBJ2-2; 11 positions match TRBD2. The germline gives CDR1 SGHNT, CDR2 YYREEE (reference sequence). The ends lost 4 bases at V and 1 base at J; junction bases unmatched: 3. The CDR3 runs 16 residues. The chain's CDR3 is CASSPGLAVNTGELFF. CDR3 bases: TGTGCCAGCAGCCCGGGACTAGCGGTGAACACCGGGGAGCTGTTTTTT.

This clone showed up just once. The chain combines TRBV29-1 with TRBJ1-5; D unclear. Trimming took off 4 bases at V and 4 bases at J, with 11 bases between the two ends. Germline assignment: CDR1 SQVTM and CDR2 ANQGSEA. There are 13 residues in the CDR3. The CDR3 nucleotides are TGCAGCGTTGTACTCGGGGATAATCAGCCCCAGCATTTT. Protein product: CSVVLGDNQPQHF.

CDR3 protein: CASSPGALATNEKLFF. In DNA form, the CDR3 reads TGTGCCAGCTCCCCTGGGGCCCTTGCAACTAATGAAAAACTGTTTTTT. This chain links TRBV18 with TRBJ1-4, with a possible D match to TRBD1 (5 bases). Trimming took off 6 bases at V and 0 bases at J, with 14 bases between the two ends. CDR3 size: 16 residues. Germline CDR1 and CDR2: KGHSH and LQKENI.

This chain connects TRBV2 to TRBJ1-5; 12 positions agree with TRBD1. The length of the CDR3 is 18 residues. Trimming cost V 6 bases and J 0 bases; bases outside gene matches: 9. Germline V CDR1 and CDR2: SNHLY, FYNNEI. DNA of the CDR3: TGTGCCAGCAGAAGGGGGGACAGGGGGCAATATAGCAATCAGCCCCAGCATTTT. Translated, it gives CASRRGDRGQYSNQPQHF.

The chain links TRBV3-1 (or the pseudogene TRBV3-2) to TRBJ1-4; D is ambiguous. The CDR3 has 15 residues. CDR1 and CDR2 (germline): LGHDT, YNNKEL (reference sequence). V lost 3 bases to trimming and J lost 8 bases, with 16 bases between them. The CDR3 spells CASSHKGLSREKLFF. The CDR3 DNA reads TGTGCCAGCAGCCACAAAGGACTTTCCCGGGAAAAACTGTTTTTT.

The V and J genes are TRBV19 and TRBJ2-7, with a weak D call TRBD2 (6 bases). Germline V CDR1 and CDR2: LNHDA, SQIVND (reference sequence). The CDR3 length is 16 residues. Trimming removed 11 bases from V and 6 bases from J, with 29 bases in between. The CDR3 loop reads CASSEFAGLTLSEQYF. The CDR3 nucleotides read TGTGCCTCGTCCGAGTTCGCGGGGCTAACCCTTAGCGAGCAGTACTTC.

This chain joins TRBV28 and TRBJ2-2; 12 bases line up with TRBD2. V was clipped by 5 bases and J by 3 bases; unmatched bases: 13. Germline CDR1 reads MDHEN; CDR2 reads SYDVKM. The CDR3 extends over 19 amino acids. The CDR3 region is CASSGLAGSRRGDTGELFF. In DNA form, the CDR3 reads TGTGCCAGCAGTGGACTAGCGGGGTCCCGAAGAGGGGACACCGGGGAGCTGTTTTTT.

The sample holds one count of this clone. The chain uses TRBV6-5 and TRBJ1-3, with D perhaps matching TRBD1 (5 bases). This CDR3 has 14 amino acids. Per germline, CDR1 MNHEY and CDR2 SVGAGI. Between the trimmed V and J ends, which lost 6 bases and 1 base, there was a span of 10 bases. The CDR3 DNA reads TGTGCCAGCAGCGACGGGGGGTCTGGAAACACCATATATTTT. This gives the protein CASSDGGSGNTIYF.

This chain links TRBV7-8 with TRBJ2-5, with D perhaps matching TRBD1 (5 bases). The CDR3 length is 11 residues. The germline V gene has CDR1 SGHVS and CDR2 FQNEAQ. Trimming removed 5 bases at V and 7 bases at J, with 8 bases between. CDR3 sequence reads: CASSRTGTQYF. The DNA for the CDR3 is TGTGCCAGCAGCCGTACAGGGACCCAGTACTTC.

The chain has TRBV7-8 and TRBJ2-5, with 9 bases that match TRBD2. The CDR3 spans 16 residues. Germline loops: CDR1 SGHVS, CDR2 FQNEAQ. After removal of 0 bases from V and 4 bases from J, the junction contained 6 bases not matched to a gene. CDR3 region: CASSLAPGLASETQYF. The CDR3 bases are TGTGCCAGCAGCTTAGCACCGGGACTAGCATCAGAGACCCAGTACTTC.

The V and J genes are TRBV3-1 (or the pseudogene TRBV3-2) and TRBJ2-1, with 7 bases fitting TRBD2. V was pared by 0 bases and J by 4 bases, with 9 bases of the junction left unmatched. Germline V gene lookup returns CDR1 LGHDT and CDR2 YNNKEL (reference sequence). This CDR3 is built from 17 residues. In DNA, the CDR3 is TGTGCCAGCAGCCAAGATTTGACTAGCCCGGATTACAATGAGCAGTTCTTC. This encodes CASSQDLTSPDYNEQFF.

The J gene is TRBJ1-4, the V gene TRBV11-2, with no clear D. CDR1 is SGHAT, CDR2 FQNNGV, per germline. Trimming left V 3 bases short and J 4 bases short, with 9 bases between. The CDR3 covers 14 residues. CDR3 loop: CASSFGSSNEKLFF. The DNA of the CDR3 is TGTGCCAGCAGCTTCGGGTCCAGTAATGAAAAACTGTTTTTT.

This sequence joins TRBV6-1 and TRBJ1-5, with D unresolved. Deletions cut 2 bases from V and 2 bases from J, with 10 bases between. The V gene's germline CDR1 is MNHNS and CDR2 SASEGT. There are 15 residues in the CDR3. CDR3 sequence (DNA): TGTGCCAGCAGTGAAACCGTCCAGGGCAATCAGCCCCAGCATTTT. It codes for CASSETVQGNQPQHF.